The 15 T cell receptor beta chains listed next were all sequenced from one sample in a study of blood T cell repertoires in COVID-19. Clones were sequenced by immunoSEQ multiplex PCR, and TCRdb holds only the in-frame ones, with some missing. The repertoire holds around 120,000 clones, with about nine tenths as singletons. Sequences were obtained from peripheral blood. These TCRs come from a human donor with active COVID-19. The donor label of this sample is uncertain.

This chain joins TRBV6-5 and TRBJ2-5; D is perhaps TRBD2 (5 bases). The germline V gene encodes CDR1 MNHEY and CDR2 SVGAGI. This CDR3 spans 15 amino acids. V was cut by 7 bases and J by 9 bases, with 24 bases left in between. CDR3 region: CASTPDSSSPTAQYF. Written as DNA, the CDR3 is TGTGCCAGCACCCCCGACTCTAGCTCCCCCACGGCCCAGTACTTC.

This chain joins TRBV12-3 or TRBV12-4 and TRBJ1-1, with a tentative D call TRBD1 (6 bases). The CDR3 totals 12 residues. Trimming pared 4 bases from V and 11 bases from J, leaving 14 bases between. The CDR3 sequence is CASSWGGRIAFF. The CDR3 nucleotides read TGTGCCAGCAGTTGGGGGGGCAGGATTGCTTTCTTT.

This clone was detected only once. The CDR3 DNA reads as TGTGCCAGCAGTGGAACCGGGACAGGGTATGGCTACACCTTC. It yields the protein CASSGTGTGYGYTF. J is TRBJ1-2 and V is TRBV25-1; 9 bases are shared with TRBD1. This CDR3 is 14 amino acids long. The junction had 5 bases not matched to a gene; V was cut back by 4 bases and J by 5 bases. Germline lookup yields CDR1 MGHDK and CDR2 SYGVNS.

In DNA form, the CDR3 reads TGTGCCAGTAGTCCCCGGCCAGGGTCGAGCTCAGATACGCAGTATTTT. It codes for CASSPRPGSSSDTQYF. The chain uses TRBV19 and TRBJ2-3; D may be TRBD1 (5 bases). Germline CDR1 and CDR2: LNHDA and SQIVND (reference sequence). V lost 5 bases, J lost 4 bases, and 19 bases lay in between. This CDR3 comprises 16 residues.

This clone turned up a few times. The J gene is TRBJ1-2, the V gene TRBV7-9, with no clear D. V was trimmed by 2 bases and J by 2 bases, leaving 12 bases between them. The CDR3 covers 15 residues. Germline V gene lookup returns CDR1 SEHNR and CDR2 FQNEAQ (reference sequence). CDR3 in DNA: TGTGCCAGCAGCTTATTGCGGCCGGAAAACTATGGCTACACCTTC. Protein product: CASSLLRPENYGYTF.

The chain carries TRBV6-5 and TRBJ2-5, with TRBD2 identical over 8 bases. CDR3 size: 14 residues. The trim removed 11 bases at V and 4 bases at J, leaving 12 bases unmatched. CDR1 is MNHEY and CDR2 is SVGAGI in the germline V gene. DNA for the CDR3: TGTGCCGCCTCCCCCGGGACTAGTCCAGAGACCCAGTACTTC. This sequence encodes CAASPGTSPETQYF.

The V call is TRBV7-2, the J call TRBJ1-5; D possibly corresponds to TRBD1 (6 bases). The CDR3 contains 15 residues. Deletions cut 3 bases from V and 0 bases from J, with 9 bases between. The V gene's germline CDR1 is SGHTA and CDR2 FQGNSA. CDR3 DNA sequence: TGTGCCAGCAGCTTGGGCAGGGGTAGCAATCAGCCCCAGCATTTT. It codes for CASSLGRGSNQPQHF.

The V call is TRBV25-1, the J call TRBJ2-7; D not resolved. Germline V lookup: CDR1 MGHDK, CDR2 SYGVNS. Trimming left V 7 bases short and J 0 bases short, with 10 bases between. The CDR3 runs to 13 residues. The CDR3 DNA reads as TGTGCCAGCAATTCTGGCAGCTCCTACGAGCAGTACTTC. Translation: CASNSGSSYEQYF.

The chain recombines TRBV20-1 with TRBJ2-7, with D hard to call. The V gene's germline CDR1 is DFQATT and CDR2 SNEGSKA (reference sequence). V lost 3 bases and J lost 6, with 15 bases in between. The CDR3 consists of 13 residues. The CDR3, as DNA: TGCAGTGCTAGTTCGGGTAGGTTCCGCGAGCAGTACTTC. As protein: CSASSGRFREQYF.

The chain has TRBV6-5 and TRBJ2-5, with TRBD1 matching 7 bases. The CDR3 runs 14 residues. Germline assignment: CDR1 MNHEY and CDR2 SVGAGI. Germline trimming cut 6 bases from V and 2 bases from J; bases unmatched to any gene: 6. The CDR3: CASRDRRLQETQYF. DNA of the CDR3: TGTGCCAGCAGGGACAGGAGACTGCAAGAGACCCAGTACTTC.

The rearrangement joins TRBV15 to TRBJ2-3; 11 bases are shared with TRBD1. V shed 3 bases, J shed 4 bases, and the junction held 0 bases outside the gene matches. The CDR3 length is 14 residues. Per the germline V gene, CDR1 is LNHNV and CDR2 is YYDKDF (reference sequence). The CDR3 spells CATSRDRGPDTQYF. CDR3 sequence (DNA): TGTGCCACCAGCAGGGACAGGGGGCCAGATACGCAGTATTTT.

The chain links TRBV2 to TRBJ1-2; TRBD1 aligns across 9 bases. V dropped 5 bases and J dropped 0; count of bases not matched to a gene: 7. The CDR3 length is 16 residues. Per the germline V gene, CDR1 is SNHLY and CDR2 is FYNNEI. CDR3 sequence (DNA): TGTGCCAGCAGTCAGACAGGGGGTATAGCTAACTATGGCTACACCTTC. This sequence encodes CASSQTGGIANYGYTF.

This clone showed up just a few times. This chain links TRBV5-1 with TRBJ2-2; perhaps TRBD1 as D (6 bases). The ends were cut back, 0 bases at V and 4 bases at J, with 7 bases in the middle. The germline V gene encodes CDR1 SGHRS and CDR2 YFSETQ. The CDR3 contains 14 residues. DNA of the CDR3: TGCGCCAGCAGCTTGGTAGGGGGCACCGGGGAGCTGTTTTTT. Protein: CASSLVGGTGELFF.

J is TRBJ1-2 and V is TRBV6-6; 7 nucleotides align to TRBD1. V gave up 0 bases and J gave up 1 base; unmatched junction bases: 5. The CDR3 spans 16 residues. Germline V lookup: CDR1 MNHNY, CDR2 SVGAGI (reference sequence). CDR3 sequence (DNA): TGTGCCAGCAGTTACTCCAGGCCAGGGGGTAACTATGGCTACACCTTC. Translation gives CASSYSRPGGNYGYTF.

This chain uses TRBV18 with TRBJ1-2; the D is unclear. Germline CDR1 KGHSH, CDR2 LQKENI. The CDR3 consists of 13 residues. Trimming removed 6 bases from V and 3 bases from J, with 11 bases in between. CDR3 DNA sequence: TGTGCCAGCTCGACCACTAGGGACTATGGCTACACCTTC. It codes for CASSTTRDYGYTF.